Following are 2 T cell receptor beta chains from one sample sequenced in a study of Ad26.COV2.S vaccination and SARS-CoV-2 variants. The sample's treatment: approximately 18 received Ad26.COV2.S at low or high dose, single or two shots; several received placebo; per-sample allocation not given. Samples analyzed were those drawn on day 63 after the first vaccine or placebo injection. Repertoires were generated with immunoSEQ multiplex PCR, while TCRdb's copy carries only in-frame clones and drops some. This sample has hundreds of thousands of clones, with 86% found just once. Material: peripheral blood, obtained in a trial of Ad26.COV2.S vaccine versus placebo. The receptors originated from a person between 18 and 59 years old who received the Ad26.COV2.S COVID-19 vaccine or a placebo.

The V and J genes are TRBV3-1 (or the pseudogene TRBV3-2) and TRBJ2-3; no clear D gene. V was clipped by 4 bases and J by 1 base, with 12 bases between them. The CDR3 contains 15 residues. CDR1 and CDR2 from the germline V gene are LGHDT and YNNKEL (reference sequence). The CDR3 DNA follows: TGTGCCAGCAGCCTCCCGGACGGCTGCACAGATACGCAGTATTTT. This gives the protein CASSLPDGCTDTQYF.

The chain links TRBV10-3 to TRBJ2-5; weak D call: TRBD1 (5 bases). This CDR3 is built from 15 residues. V lost 0 bases and J lost 5, with 13 bases in between. Germline V CDR1 and CDR2: ENHRY, SYGVKD. The chain's CDR3 is CAISESGRGAETQYF. In DNA, the CDR3 is TGTGCCATCAGTGAGTCTGGAAGGGGCGCGGAGACCCAGTACTTC.